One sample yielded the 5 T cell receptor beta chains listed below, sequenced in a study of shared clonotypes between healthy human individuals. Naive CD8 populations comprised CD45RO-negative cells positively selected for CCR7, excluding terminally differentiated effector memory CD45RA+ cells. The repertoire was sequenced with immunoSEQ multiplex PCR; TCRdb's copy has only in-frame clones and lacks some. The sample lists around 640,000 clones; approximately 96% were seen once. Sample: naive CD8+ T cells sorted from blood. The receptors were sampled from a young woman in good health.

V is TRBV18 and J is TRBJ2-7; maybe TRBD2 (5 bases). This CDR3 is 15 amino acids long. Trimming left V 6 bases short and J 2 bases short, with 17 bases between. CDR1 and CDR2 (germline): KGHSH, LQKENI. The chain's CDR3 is CASSDRGGETYEQYF. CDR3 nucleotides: TGTGCCAGCTCCGACCGGGGTGGGGAAACCTACGAGCAGTACTTC.

The CDR3 loop is CASYDTQYF. The CDR3 DNA follows: TGTGCCAGCTACGATACGCAGTATTTT. This chain links TRBV6-5 with TRBJ2-3; D is uncertain. The CDR3 runs 9 residues. Germline V CDR1 and CDR2: MNHEY, SVGAGI. V lost 8 bases to trimming and J lost 6 bases, with 3 bases between them.

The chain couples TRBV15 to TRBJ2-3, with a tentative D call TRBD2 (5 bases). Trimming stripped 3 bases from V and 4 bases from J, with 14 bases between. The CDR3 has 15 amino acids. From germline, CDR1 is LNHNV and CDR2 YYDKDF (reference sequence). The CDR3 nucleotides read TGTGCCACCAGCAGCCTAGTTGAGGGCCCAGATACGCAGTATTTT. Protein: CATSSLVEGPDTQYF.

The CDR3 loop reads CASSVGGGPGANVLTF. The CDR3 region has the DNA TGTGCCAGCAGCGTAGGAGGAGGTCCCGGGGCCAACGTCCTGACTTTC. J is TRBJ2-6 and V is TRBV9; possible D gene TRBD2, 5 bases. V lost 0 bases, J lost 4 bases, and 11 bases lay in between. The CDR3 extends over 16 amino acids. The germline V gene encodes CDR1 SGDLS and CDR2 YYNGEE.

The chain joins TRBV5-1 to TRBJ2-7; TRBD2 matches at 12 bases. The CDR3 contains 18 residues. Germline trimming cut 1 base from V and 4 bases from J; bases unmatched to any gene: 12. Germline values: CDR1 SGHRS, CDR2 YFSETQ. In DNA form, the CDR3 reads TGCGCCAGCAGCTTGTCAGGGCTAGCGGGAGGGCCGGTATACGAGCAGTACTTC. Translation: CASSLSGLAGGPVYEQYF.